There are a few counts of the clone carrying this TCR beta chain. Its antigen is still unknown. The study reverse transcribed the entire isolated RNA, so it sequenced expressed TCRB transcripts. Average reads for naive, central memory and regulatory T cell samples were about 3.6 million. Using immunoSEQ multiplex PCR, the repertoire was profiled, and TCRdb retains in-frame clones only, with some absent. The sample shows 300,000 or so clones, 7% to 9% of them seen only once. This sample was included in a study of beta chain features in type 1 diabetes. Study overall: Healthy donors, compared against patients, showed similar age, gender and cell yields.

Trimming removed 0 bases from V and 3 bases from J, with 21 bases in between. Germline CDR1 ENHRY, CDR2 SYGVKD. The CDR3 runs to 19 residues. Study-wide findings and caveats: Shortening that was moderate but significant affected the TCRB CDR3s of Type 1 diabetes patients in all four CD4+ subsets.

Sequencing was carried out using central memory CD4+ T cells from blood. This sequence joins TRBV10-3 and TRBJ2-4; a possible D gene is TRBD1 (6 bases). The origin of this receptor is a woman younger than 30 in good health. The CDR3 region is CAISESGILAGDSKNIQYF. CDR3 nucleotide sequence: TGTGCCATCAGTGAGTCCGGTATCTTGGCAGGGGATAGCAAAAACATTCAGTACTTC.